A selection of T cell receptor beta chains follows, all from one sample in a study of shared clonotypes between healthy human individuals. Only in-frame clones appear in the TCRdb table, and some are missing; sequencing was by immunoSEQ multiplex PCR. The repertoire includes 2 million to 3 million clones, approximately 93% of them detected once, and around 0.4% sits in the top ten. Input material: naive CD4+ T cells from PBMCs. The receptors were sampled from a man younger than 30 in good health. Some clones in this sample may be carry-over from other donors' samples. CDR3s include the opening cysteine and the closing phenylalanine or tryptophan. D genes are given only for firm matches. The size entry is marked missing in some rows and otherwise reads once, few, many or a size class.

v_gene: TRBV4-1; abundance: NA; j_gene: TRBJ2-1; d_gene: NA; CDR3aa: CASRPGGRNEQFF; CDR3nt: TGCGCCAGCAGACCCGGGGGACGGAATGAGCAGTTCTTC
v_gene: TRBV7-3; abundance: NA; j_gene: TRBJ2-6; d_gene: NA; CDR3aa: CASSLRVRGAVGANVLTF; CDR3nt: TGTGCCAGCAGCTTAAGGGTCAGGGGTGCCGTTGGGGCCAACGTCCTGACTTTC
v_gene: TRBV5-1; abundance: once; j_gene: TRBJ2-1; d_gene: NA; CDR3aa: CASSLGAIGENEQFF; CDR3nt: TGCGCCAGCAGCCTGGGGGCCATAGGGGAAAATGAGCAGTTCTTC
v_gene: TRBV7-9; abundance: once; j_gene: TRBJ1-1; d_gene: NA; CDR3aa: CASSLGGFGTEAFF; CDR3nt: TGTGCCAGCAGCTTAGGGGGATTTGGCACTGAAGCTTTCTTT
v_gene: TRBV20-1; abundance: NA; j_gene: TRBJ2-1; d_gene: NA; CDR3aa: CSAATTAEQFF; CDR3nt: TGCAGTGCCGCTACTACGGCTGAGCAGTTCTTC
v_gene: TRBV28; abundance: once; j_gene: TRBJ2-4; d_gene: NA; CDR3aa: CASSSSNLAKNIQYF; CDR3nt: TGTGCCAGCAGTTCCTCAAATCTAGCCAAAAACATTCAGTACTTC
v_gene: TRBV28; abundance: NA; j_gene: TRBJ2-4; d_gene: NA; CDR3aa: CASSPDAPSTKNIQYF; CDR3nt: TGTGCCAGCAGTCCAGATGCGCCCTCGACCAAAAACATTCAGTACTTC
v_gene: TRBV5-1; abundance: NA; j_gene: TRBJ2-5; d_gene: TRBD1; CDR3aa: CASSPSQGTETQYF; CDR3nt: TGCGCCAGCAGCCCTTCACAGGGGACGGAGACCCAGTACTTC
v_gene: TRBV6-6; abundance: NA; j_gene: TRBJ2-7; d_gene: NA; CDR3aa: CASSPWGSYEQYF; CDR3nt: TGTGCCAGCAGCCCGTGGGGGTCGTACGAGCAGTACTTC
v_gene: TRBV6-1; abundance: NA; j_gene: TRBJ2-7; d_gene: TRBD2; CDR3aa: CASSEPQRGPTYEQYF; CDR3nt: TGTGCCAGCAGTGAACCTCAGCGGGGCCCAACCTACGAGCAGTACTTC
v_gene: TRBV10-3; abundance: NA; j_gene: TRBJ2-7; d_gene: TRBD1; CDR3aa: CAISGTGTERYEQYF; CDR3nt: TGTGCCATCAGTGGAACCGGGACAGAGAGATACGAGCAGTACTTC
v_gene: TRBV15; abundance: NA; j_gene: TRBJ1-6; d_gene: NA; CDR3aa: CATAQQGINSPLHF; CDR3nt: TGTGCCACCGCACAGCAGGGGATTAATTCACCCCTCCACTTT
v_gene: TRBV7-9; abundance: NA; j_gene: TRBJ2-3; d_gene: TRBD2; CDR3aa: CASSPGTSGRASDTQYF; CDR3nt: TGTGCCAGCAGCCCTGGGACTAGCGGGAGGGCCAGCGATACGCAGTATTTT